The 24 T cell receptor beta chains below all came from one sample that was sequenced in a study of monozygotic twins with inflammatory bowel disease. For each CDR3 protein, TCRdb gives one entry from its re-call of the 5' RACE reads, without DNA. Recorded here are under 350,000 distinct CDR3 sequences; the top ten clones represent roughly 5.8%. Sequencing was carried out using blood. The receptors derive from a human donor with ulcerative colitis or Crohn's disease, or a healthy co-twin of an affected twin (not recorded which).

The V and J genes are TRBV5-1 and TRBJ2-2; the TCRdb call, TRBD2, lacks DNA for checking. Germline V CDR1 and CDR2: SGHRS, YFSETQ. This CDR3 contains 16 residues. The CDR3 loop reads CASSLLGTRQTGELFF. The full variable domain, rest sourced from reference TRBV5-1 and TRBJ2-2, is KAGVTQTPRYLIKTRGQQVTLSCSPISGHRSVSWYQQTPGQGLQFLFEYFSETQRNKGNFPGRFSGRQFSNSRSEMNVSTLELGDSALYLCASSLLGTRQTGELFFGEGSRLTVL.

The chain couples TRBV6-1 to TRBJ1-1; TCRdb's D gene call, TRBD1, goes unchecked for lack of DNA. CDR3 size: 15 residues. Germline CDR1 and CDR2: MNHNS and SASEGT. The CDR3 is CASRGNDRANTEAFF.

The chain combines TRBV20-1 with TRBJ1-1. Germline V gene data show CDR1 as DFQATT and CDR2 as SNEGSKA (reference sequence). The CDR3 contains 14 residues. CDR3 loop: CSASTAPQVTEAFF.

The chain couples TRBV30 to TRBJ2-2; the D call of TRBD2 rests on TCRdb alone, since no DNA is present to check it. Germline V gene sequence: CDR1 GTSNPN, CDR2 SVGIG (reference sequence). CDR3 length equals 15 residues. CDR3 residues: CAWKIAGGDTGELFF.

The rearrangement uses TRBV2 and TRBJ1-2; TCRdb's D gene call, TRBD1, goes unchecked for lack of DNA. CDR1 is SNHLY, CDR2 FYNNEI, per germline. CDR3 size: 13 residues. This chain's CDR3 is CASSTGGSIGYTF.

The CDR3 loop reads CASSQTDGRAQYF. This chain uses TRBV4-3 with TRBJ2-5; lacking DNA, the TRBD2 call made by TCRdb goes unchecked. This CDR3 region has 13 residues. Germline V gene data show CDR1 as LGHNA and CDR2 as YSLEER.

This chain connects TRBV29-1 to TRBJ2-7; TCRdb's D call of TRBD2 is untestable without DNA. The CDR3 runs to 14 residues. Germline CDR1 is SQVTM and CDR2 is ANQGSEA. CDR3 residues: CSVSSGGKSYEQYF.

This chain uses TRBV28 with TRBJ2-5. This CDR3 has 13 amino acids. CDR1 is MDHEN and CDR2 is SYDVKM in the germline V gene. The CDR3 here is CASSLYGQETQYF.

V usage is TRBV5-5 and J usage is TRBJ2-1. Germline CDR1 is SGHKS and CDR2 is YYEKEE (reference sequence). The CDR3 loop spans 14 amino acids. CDR3 protein: CASSLFSSYNEQFF.

The gene calls are TRBV20-1 and TRBJ1-6. The CDR3 spans 11 residues. CDR1 DFQATT and CDR2 SNEGSKA come from the germline V gene (reference sequence). CDR3 residues: CSARGPPPLHF.

The chain employs TRBV9 and TRBJ2-1; TCRdb proposes TRBD2, but this gene call is untestable without DNA. Germline V CDR1 and CDR2: SGDLS, YYNGEE. CDR3 length equals 16 residues. This CDR3 reads CASSPEGHTTYNEQFF.

The genes are TRBV6-2 or TRBV6-3 and TRBJ1-2. The germline gives CDR1 MNHEY, CDR2 SVGEGT. There are 14 residues in the CDR3. The CDR3 sequence: CASSYGPGGDGYTF.

The rearrangement uses TRBV10-3 and TRBJ1-1; TCRdb returns TRBD1, unconfirmable since there is no DNA. The CDR3 totals 14 residues. CDR1 and CDR2 from the germline V gene are ENHRY and SYGVKD. The CDR3 sequence is CAISELGGGASAFF.

The chain couples TRBV7-9 to TRBJ2-7; TCRdb picks TRBD1, but there is no DNA to check that call. In germline, CDR1 is SEHNR, CDR2 FQNEAQ (reference sequence). The CDR3 is 14 residues long. CDR3 sequence: CASSPQGSVYLQYF.

The genes are TRBV7-2 and TRBJ2-5. This CDR3 is built from 14 residues. CDR1 and CDR2 from the germline V gene are SGHTA and FQGNSA. The CDR3 sequence: CASSSMGYRETQYF.

The chain combines TRBV6-5 with TRBJ2-5; TCRdb calls TRBD2, which cannot be checked without DNA. Per germline, CDR1 MNHEY and CDR2 SVGAGI. This CDR3 is built from 15 residues. The CDR3 protein is CASSYDLAGGETQYF.

V and J are TRBV7-8 and TRBJ1-4; TCRdb returns TRBD1, unconfirmable since there is no DNA. This CDR3 has 16 residues. Germline loops: CDR1 SGHVS, CDR2 FQNEAQ. CDR3 sequence reads: CASSLASGQRNEKLFF.

The chain couples TRBV9 to TRBJ2-1. CDR3 length: 15 residues. Per the germline V gene, CDR1 is SGDLS and CDR2 is YYNGEE. The CDR3 here is CASSVATGRNNEQFF. Using reference TRBV9 and TRBJ2-1 for the parts outside the CDR3, the full variable domain is DSGVTQTPKHLITATGQRVTLRCSPRSGDLSVYWYQQSLDQGLQFLIQYYNGEERAKGNILERFSAQQFPDLHSELNLSSLELGDSALYFCASSVATGRNNEQFFGPGTRLTVL.

V is TRBV7-9 and J is TRBJ2-3; TCRdb designates TRBD2, a call that cannot be tested without DNA. CDR1 and CDR2 from the germline V gene are SEHNR and FQNEAQ (reference sequence). The CDR3 is made up of 15 amino acids. The CDR3 loop is CASSLVRERTDTQYF.

This chain connects TRBV6-2 or TRBV6-3 to TRBJ1-5; TCRdb lists TRBD1, though no DNA is available to test this call. This CDR3 region has 15 residues. Germline V gene lookup returns CDR1 MNHEY and CDR2 SVGEGT. The CDR3 is CASSYRDRERQPQHF.

V and J are TRBV12-3 or TRBV12-4 and TRBJ2-1; TCRdb designates TRBD1, a call that cannot be tested without DNA. The CDR3 contains 12 residues. The CDR3: CASPKGVHEQFF.

The chain carries TRBV30 and TRBJ2-2. The CDR3 consists of 13 residues. Per germline, CDR1 GTSNPN and CDR2 SVGIG (reference sequence). CDR3 sequence: CAWRGQGTGELFF.

V is TRBV5-1 and J is TRBJ2-3; no DNA is available, so the TRBD2 call from TCRdb remains unchecked. This CDR3 has 15 residues. Per the germline V gene, CDR1 is SGHRS and CDR2 is YFSETQ. CDR3: CASSSNDFSGDTQYF.

J is TRBJ2-7 and V is TRBV29-1. Germline V gene lookup returns CDR1 SQVTM and CDR2 ANQGSEA. CDR3 size: 13 residues. The CDR3 here is CSVILGISYEQYF.